Listed below are T cell receptor beta chains from one sample, sequenced in a study of blood T cell repertoires in COVID-19. Here immunoSEQ multiplex PCR was the method, and the copy in TCRdb shows in-frame clones only, minus some. The data show about 350,000 clones, approximately 86% seen once. Specimen: peripheral blood. Receptor source: a woman aged 55-69 years with COVID-19, enrolled during active disease. Each CDR3 is given with its conserved first and last residue. The D gene is left open where the match is weak. Expanded clones get a size class; other rows say once, few or many, or leave the size out.

v_gene: TRBV25-1
abundance: NA
j_gene: TRBJ1-6
d_gene: NA
CDR3nt: TGTGCCAGCAGTGAGTCCCGGGTCCTTAATTCACCCCTCCACTTT
CDR3aa: CASSESRVLNSPLHF

v_gene: TRBV11-3
abundance: NA
j_gene: TRBJ2-5
d_gene: TRBD2
CDR3nt: TGTGCCAGCAGAGCGGGGGGCGCAGAGACCCAGTACTTC
CDR3aa: CASRAGGAETQYF

v_gene: TRBV6-6
abundance: NA
j_gene: TRBJ2-1
d_gene: NA
CDR3nt: TGTGCCAGCAGCGGTTGGGGGGGGCTGAATGAGCAGTTCTTC
CDR3aa: CASSGWGGLNEQFF

v_gene: TRBV19
abundance: NA
j_gene: TRBJ2-3
d_gene: NA
CDR3nt: TGTGCCAGTAGTATCCGAAGGACATCCGATACGCAGTATTTT
CDR3aa: CASSIRRTSDTQYF

v_gene: TRBV7-9
abundance: NA
j_gene: TRBJ2-7
d_gene: NA
CDR3nt: TGTGCCAGCAGCATAACCTACGAGCAGTACTTC
CDR3aa: CASSITYEQYF

v_gene: TRBV7-3
abundance: NA
j_gene: TRBJ1-1
d_gene: NA
CDR3nt: TGTGCCAGCAGCCCTCACCGCGAGGACAATGAAGCTTTCTTT
CDR3aa: CASSPHREDNEAFF

v_gene: TRBV7-3
abundance: few
j_gene: TRBJ1-2
d_gene: TRBD1
CDR3nt: TGTGCCAGCAGCCAGGGGGCAGGCTATGGCTACACCTTC
CDR3aa: CASSQGAGYGYTF

v_gene: TRBV29-1
abundance: few
j_gene: TRBJ2-7
d_gene: NA
CDR3nt: TGCAGCGTCGCTGGGGCCATCTCCTACGAGCAGTACTTC
CDR3aa: CSVAGAISYEQYF

v_gene: TRBV30
abundance: NA
j_gene: TRBJ1-5
d_gene: NA
CDR3nt: TGTGCCTGGAGTGTCAGACTAAATCAGCCCCAGCATTTT
CDR3aa: CAWSVRLNQPQHF

v_gene: TRBV6-5
abundance: NA
j_gene: TRBJ2-2
d_gene: TRBD1
CDR3nt: TGTGCCGCACAGGGGTCGAACACCGGGGAGCTGTTTTTT
CDR3aa: CAAQGSNTGELFF

v_gene: TRBV9
abundance: NA
j_gene: TRBJ1-1
d_gene: NA
CDR3nt: TGTGCCAGCAGCGTAGGAGGACAGCTAAACACTGAAGCTTTCTTT
CDR3aa: CASSVGGQLNTEAFF

v_gene: TRBV7-6
abundance: NA
j_gene: TRBJ2-2
d_gene: NA
CDR3nt: TGTGCCAGCAGCCCCACTCGGACAGTCGCCGGGGAGCTGTTTTTT
CDR3aa: CASSPTRTVAGELFF

v_gene: TRBV4-2
abundance: NA
j_gene: TRBJ2-7
d_gene: TRBD1
CDR3nt: TGTGCCAGCAGCCACTCACGGACAGGGCCCTACGAGCAGTACTTC
CDR3aa: CASSHSRTGPYEQYF

v_gene: TRBV19
abundance: NA
j_gene: TRBJ1-1
d_gene: TRBD1
CDR3nt: TGTGCCAGTAGTCGGGGACAGTCGAACACTGAAGCTTTCTTT
CDR3aa: CASSRGQSNTEAFF

v_gene: TRBV10-2
abundance: NA
j_gene: TRBJ2-7
d_gene: NA
CDR3nt: TGCGCCAGCAGTGAGTTGCGGGGTCGGGGCCCCTACGAGCAGTACTTC
CDR3aa: CASSELRGRGPYEQYF

v_gene: TRBV20-1
abundance: NA
j_gene: TRBJ2-1
d_gene: NA
CDR3nt: TGCAGTGCTAGGGAGTACAATGAGCAGTTCTTC
CDR3aa: CSAREYNEQFF

v_gene: TRBV5-8
abundance: NA
j_gene: TRBJ1-3
d_gene: NA
CDR3nt: TGTGCCAGCCGATCGAGGTTCTCTGGAAACACCATATATTTT
CDR3aa: CASRSRFSGNTIYF

v_gene: TRBV12-3/TRBV12-4
abundance: NA
j_gene: TRBJ1-4
d_gene: NA
CDR3nt: TGTGCCAGCAGCGGGGTGGCTAATGAAAAACTGTTTTTT
CDR3aa: CASSGVANEKLFF

v_gene: TRBV20-1
abundance: NA
j_gene: TRBJ1-2
d_gene: TRBD1
CDR3nt: TGCAGTGCTACACAGGGGGATGGCTACACCTTC
CDR3aa: CSATQGDGYTF

v_gene: TRBV11-2
abundance: NA
j_gene: TRBJ2-5
d_gene: TRBD2
CDR3nt: TGTGCCAGCAGCTTTAATGGGCGGGGGGGGACCCAGTACTTC
CDR3aa: CASSFNGRGGTQYF

v_gene: TRBV13
abundance: NA
j_gene: TRBJ2-7
d_gene: TRBD2
CDR3nt: TGTGCCAGCAGCTCGGGACTAGCGGGGGCCTCGGGGTTCTACGAGCAGTACTTC
CDR3aa: CASSSGLAGASGFYEQYF

v_gene: TRBV18
abundance: NA
j_gene: TRBJ1-1
d_gene: TRBD1
CDR3nt: TGTGCCAGCTCCCCTTGGACAGGGGGCGTGGACACTGAAGCTTTCTTT
CDR3aa: CASSPWTGGVDTEAFF

v_gene: TRBV12-3/TRBV12-4
abundance: once
j_gene: TRBJ1-2
d_gene: TRBD1
CDR3nt: TGTGCCAGCAGACCGGGACAGGTCTATGGCTACACCTTC
CDR3aa: CASRPGQVYGYTF

v_gene: TRBV5-6
abundance: NA
j_gene: TRBJ2-6
d_gene: NA
CDR3nt: TGTGCCAGCAGCTTTTGGGGCGGGGCCAACGTCCTGACTTTC
CDR3aa: CASSFWGGANVLTF

v_gene: TRBV7-9
abundance: NA
j_gene: TRBJ2-3
d_gene: TRBD2
CDR3nt: TGTGCCAGCAGTTATAGACTAGCGGGGGGTAGCACAGATACGCAGTATTTT
CDR3aa: CASSYRLAGGSTDTQYF

v_gene: TRBV19
abundance: few
j_gene: TRBJ1-1
d_gene: NA
CDR3nt: TGTGCCAGTAGTATTCAGGGCGGAATGACTGAAGCTTTCTTT
CDR3aa: CASSIQGGMTEAFF

v_gene: TRBV6-6
abundance: NA
j_gene: TRBJ1-1
d_gene: TRBD1
CDR3nt: TGTGCCAGCAGTTACCTAACAGGGGGCTACGAAGCTTTCTTT
CDR3aa: CASSYLTGGYEAFF

v_gene: TRBV4-1
abundance: NA
j_gene: TRBJ2-4
d_gene: NA
CDR3nt: TGCGCCAGCAGCCAATTGGAGGGGTCTCGATCTCCGAACATTCAGTACTTC
CDR3aa: CASSQLEGSRSPNIQYF

v_gene: TRBV7-3
abundance: NA
j_gene: TRBJ2-3
d_gene: TRBD2
CDR3nt: TGTGCCAGCAGCTTAAGCGGGGGGACAGATACGCAGTATTTT
CDR3aa: CASSLSGGTDTQYF

v_gene: TRBV6-5
abundance: NA
j_gene: TRBJ1-2
d_gene: NA
CDR3nt: TGTGCCAGCAGTTTGGAGGGCGATATGGATGGCTACACCTTC
CDR3aa: CASSLEGDMDGYTF

v_gene: TRBV10-1
abundance: NA
j_gene: TRBJ1-1
d_gene: NA
CDR3nt: TGCGCCAGCAGTGAGGGGCCCAGTGGAAACGAAGCTTTCTTT
CDR3aa: CASSEGPSGNEAFF

v_gene: TRBV6-5
abundance: once
j_gene: TRBJ2-7
d_gene: TRBD2
CDR3nt: TGTGCCAGCAGTTCCGGGACTAGCCGGTACGAGCAGTACTTC
CDR3aa: CASSSGTSRYEQYF

v_gene: TRBV2
abundance: NA
j_gene: TRBJ2-5
d_gene: NA
CDR3nt: TGTGCCAGCAGTGCAAGCTTTTGGGCCAGGGAACAAGAGACCCAGTACTTC
CDR3aa: CASSASFWAREQETQYF

v_gene: TRBV9
abundance: NA
j_gene: TRBJ1-4
d_gene: NA
CDR3nt: TGTGCCAGCAGCCTTGGACACGCCAGGGAAAAACTGTTTTTT
CDR3aa: CASSLGHAREKLFF

v_gene: TRBV5-8
abundance: NA
j_gene: TRBJ1-2
d_gene: TRBD1
CDR3nt: TGTGCCAGCAGCGAGTGGACAGGGGACACATATGGCTACACCTTC
CDR3aa: CASSEWTGDTYGYTF

v_gene: TRBV4-1
abundance: NA
j_gene: TRBJ2-3
d_gene: NA
CDR3nt: TGCGCCAGCAGCCAAGGATCAACAAGTAGCACAGATACGCAGTATTTT
CDR3aa: CASSQGSTSSTDTQYF

v_gene: TRBV7-2
abundance: NA
j_gene: TRBJ2-7
d_gene: NA
CDR3nt: TGTGCCAGCAGCTCGGAGGGAATCCGCTACGAGCAGTACTTC
CDR3aa: CASSSEGIRYEQYF

v_gene: TRBV15
abundance: once
j_gene: TRBJ2-3
d_gene: TRBD2
CDR3nt: TGTGCCACCAGCTTCCTTAGCGGGGTTGGCACAGATACGCAGTATTTT
CDR3aa: CATSFLSGVGTDTQYF

v_gene: TRBV5-6
abundance: NA
j_gene: TRBJ2-3
d_gene: TRBD2
CDR3nt: TGTGCCAGCAGCTTGGGTCTAGCGGATACAGATACGCAGTATTTT
CDR3aa: CASSLGLADTDTQYF

v_gene: TRBV5-1
abundance: many
j_gene: TRBJ1-2
d_gene: TRBD1
CDR3nt: TGCGCCAGCAGGGTTTGGGGACAGCAGGATGGCTACACCTTC
CDR3aa: CASRVWGQQDGYTF